Listed here are 17 T cell receptor beta chains from one sample, sequenced in a study of shared clonotypes between healthy human individuals. Only in-frame clones appear in the TCRdb table, and some are missing; sequencing was by immunoSEQ multiplex PCR. The sample contains about 120,000 clones, 68% of which appear only once. Material for sequencing was memory CD8+ T cells sorted from blood. Described subset: CD45RO+ cells pooled with CCR7-negative TemRA cells. These receptors were taken from a woman aged 30 to 39 in good health.

The V call is TRBV6-1, the J call TRBJ2-7; D is unresolved. The ends were cut back, 3 bases at V and 1 base at J, with 10 bases in the middle. In germline, CDR1 is MNHNS, CDR2 SASEGT. This CDR3 contains 14 residues. The CDR3 DNA follows: TGTGCCAGCAGTGAGGATATAAGGTCCTACGAGCAGTACTTC. Protein product: CASSEDIRSYEQYF.

The CDR3 region has the DNA TGCGCCAGCAGCCAAGAAGGGGACAGTGAGTACAATGAGCAGTTCTTC. This gives the protein CASSQEGDSEYNEQFF. This chain links TRBV4-1 with TRBJ2-1; 7 bases map to TRBD1. From germline, CDR1 is MGHRA and CDR2 YSYEKL. With V trimmed by 0 bases and J by 4 bases, 6 bases remained unmatched. The CDR3 extends over 16 amino acids.

The chain links TRBV19 to TRBJ2-7; D perhaps matches TRBD2 (6 bases). The germline CDR1 and CDR2 sequences are LNHDA and SQIVND (reference sequence). The CDR3 length is 13 residues. The V end lost 10 bases, the J end lost 2 bases, and 15 bases lay between the germline ends. CDR3 bases: TGTGCCACAGCCGCGGGAATCCCCTACGAGCAGTACTTC. Protein sequence: CATAAGIPYEQYF.

V and J are TRBV27 and TRBJ1-1; perhaps TRBD1 as D (6 bases). The CDR3 is 14 residues long. Germline CDR1 is MNHEY and CDR2 is SMNVEV (reference sequence). V lost 3 bases, J lost 5 bases, and 13 bases lay in between. CDR3 sequence: CASSFGGGRTEAFF. In DNA, the CDR3 is TGTGCCAGCAGTTTCGGGGGGGGGCGGACTGAAGCTTTCTTT.

The J gene is TRBJ2-7, the V gene TRBV5-1, with 7 nucleotides matching TRBD2. The CDR3 length is 15 residues. Germline V lookup: CDR1 SGHRS, CDR2 YFSETQ. V gave up 4 bases and J gave up 0 bases; unmatched junction bases: 7. DNA of the CDR3: TGCGCCAGCAGCCTTACTAGCGACAGCTCCTACGAGCAGTACTTC. Translating gives CASSLTSDSSYEQYF.

This chain joins TRBV16 and TRBJ1-2; TRBD1 matches 8 bases. CDR1 and CDR2 from the germline V gene are KGHSY and FQNENV. This CDR3 contains 16 residues. J lost 2 bases, V lost 1 base, and 6 bases had no gene match. This chain's CDR3 is CASSQYRTGLNYGYTF. CDR3 sequence (DNA): TGTGCCAGCAGCCAATACCGGACAGGGTTAAACTATGGCTACACCTTC.

This clone rates as medium-sized. The chain links TRBV6-1 to TRBJ2-3; TRBD2 matches at 11 bases. The length of the CDR3 is 15 residues. V was pared by 4 bases and J by 2 bases, with 2 bases of the junction left unmatched. The germline V gene has CDR1 MNHNS and CDR2 SASEGT. The CDR3 bases are TGTGCCAGCAGTGGGGGACTAGCGGTCACAGATACGCAGTATTTT. Protein: CASSGGLAVTDTQYF.

This chain connects TRBV28 to TRBJ2-7; D assignment may be TRBD1 or TRBD2 (5 bases each). Germline CDR1 MDHEN, CDR2 SYDVKM. The length of the CDR3 is 16 residues. V was trimmed by 2 bases and J by 4 bases, leaving 18 bases between them. CDR3 DNA sequence: TGTGCCAGCAGTTTACCCCGTGGGGGAGCACGATACGAGCAGTACTTC. Amino acid sequence: CASSLPRGGARYEQYF.

The rearrangement joins TRBV29-1 to TRBJ1-2; 7 bases line up with TRBD1. Germline V gene lookup returns CDR1 SQVTM and CDR2 ANQGSEA. This CDR3 is 12 amino acids long. Trimming cost V 3 bases and J 8 bases; bases outside gene matches: 6. In DNA form, the CDR3 reads TGCAGCGTTGATCACCAGGGGGAGGGCTACACCTTC. Amino acid sequence: CSVDHQGEGYTF.

A single count supports this clone. The genes are TRBV14 and TRBJ2-1; 7 bases line up with TRBD2. Per germline, CDR1 SGHDN and CDR2 FVKESK. Trimming at V came to 0 bases and at J to 9 bases, leaving 14 bases not matched to a gene. The CDR3 spans 17 residues. The CDR3 sequence is CASSQEKAGLTRGEQFF. The CDR3 region has the DNA TGTGCCAGCAGCCAAGAAAAAGCGGGGTTAACTCGCGGTGAGCAGTTCTTC.

This clone came up once. This sequence joins TRBV28 and TRBJ1-4; 11 nucleotides match TRBD1. The CDR3 contains 16 residues. Germline lookup yields CDR1 MDHEN and CDR2 SYDVKM. V trimming: 6 bases; J trimming: 3 bases; junction bases outside the gene matches: 6. The CDR3, as DNA: TGTGCCAGCAGCGGACAGGGGGCCAGCGCTAATGAAAAACTGTTTTTT. Translation gives CASSGQGASANEKLFF.

The chain is built from TRBV5-6 and TRBJ2-2; 7 bases match TRBD1. The CDR3 length is 14 residues. The V gene's germline CDR1 is SGHDT and CDR2 YYEEEE. The V gene end was trimmed by 3 bases and the J gene end by 5 bases; junction bases not matched to a gene: 4. DNA for the CDR3: TGTGCCAGCAGCTCCCCAGGGGGTACCGGGGAGCTGTTTTTT. This sequence encodes CASSSPGGTGELFF. Full variable domain (remainder filled in from reference TRBV5-6 and TRBJ2-2): DAGVTQSPTHLIKTRGQQVTLRCSPKSGHDTVSWYQQALGQGPQFIFQYYEEEERQRGNFPDRFSGHQFPNYSSELNVNALLLGDSALYLCASSSPGGTGELFFGEGSRLTVL.

The CDR3 reads CASSAAGAYEQYF. In DNA, the CDR3 is TGTGCCAGCAGTGCCGCGGGAGCCTACGAGCAGTACTTC. This chain connects TRBV28 to TRBJ2-7; 7 bases are a match to TRBD2. Trimming at V came to 5 bases and at J to 2 bases, leaving 3 bases not matched to a gene. CDR3 length: 13 residues. Germline-derived CDR1 and CDR2 are MDHEN and SYDVKM.

The CDR3 here is CASSLRQGAYEQYF. CDR3 DNA: TGTGCCAGCAGCCTCAGACAGGGGGCTTACGAGCAGTACTTC. The chain combines TRBV5-4 with TRBJ2-7, with 10 positions matching TRBD1. This CDR3 is built from 14 residues. V lost 4 bases to trimming and J lost 4 bases; unmatched junction nucleotides: 5. Looked up from germline, CDR1 is SGHNT and CDR2 is YYREEE (reference sequence).

The chain links TRBV6-4 to TRBJ2-1; no definite D call. The V and J ends lost 2 bases and 2 bases respectively, with 10 bases between them. CDR1 MRHNA and CDR2 SNTAGT come from the germline V gene. This CDR3 is built from 15 residues. The CDR3 is CASSDDPGPYNEQFF. In nucleotides, the CDR3 is TGTGCCAGCAGTGACGATCCGGGTCCCTACAATGAGCAGTTCTTC.

V and J are TRBV2 and TRBJ2-2; D is unclear. From germline, CDR1 is SNHLY and CDR2 FYNNEI. The CDR3 consists of 14 residues. Trimming cost V 7 bases and J 4 bases, with 13 bases left between them. CDR3 nucleotides: TGTGCCAGCATCAAAATACCTTCCACCGGGGAGCTGTTTTTT. Protein: CASIKIPSTGELFF.

This clone was counted at least ten times. The chain recombines TRBV6-4 with TRBJ2-1, with D possibly matching TRBD2 (5 bases). The CDR3 contains 16 residues. V was trimmed by 3 bases and J by 8 bases, leaving 20 bases between them. Germline lookup yields CDR1 MRHNA and CDR2 SNTAGT. CDR3 sequence reads: CASSESSSAGFDEQFF. The CDR3 DNA sequence: TGTGCCAGCAGTGAATCTTCATCGGCGGGTTTCGATGAGCAGTTCTTC.